These T cell receptor beta chains were read from a single sample in a study of blood T cells in healthy people across ages. MiXCR was run by TCRdb on the 5' RACE reads, yielding one entry per CDR3 protein. The sample records some 1.5 million distinct CDR3 sequences, 35% to 45% being singletons. The sample taken for sequencing was blood. The source is a young woman in good health. CDR3s include the opening cysteine and the closing phenylalanine or tryptophan. Each record gives: V gene, clone size, J gene, D gene, CDR3 protein, CDR3 DNA. The D gene is left open where the match is weak. Not every row has a clone size; where given, it reads once, few, many or a size class.

TRBV20-1,once,TRBJ2-1,.,CSARSAHNEQFF,TGCAGTGCTAGAAGTGCTCACAATGAGCAGTTCTTC
TRBV27,.,TRBJ2-3,TRBD2,CASSASGPGDTQYF,TGTGCCAGCAGTGCTAGCGGCCCGGGAGATACGCAGTATTTT
TRBV7-9,.,TRBJ1-4,.,CASSVEGATNEKLFF,TGTGCCAGCAGCGTAGAGGGGGCAACTAATGAAAAACTGTTTTTT
TRBV5-1,.,TRBJ2-1,TRBD2,CASSLAGARVNEQFF,TGCGCCAGCAGCCTAGCGGGGGCCAGAGTCAATGAGCAGTTCTTC
TRBV12-3/TRBV12-4,few,TRBJ2-1,TRBD2,CASIYSAGGSYNEQFF,TGTGCCAGCATTTACAGTGCGGGGGGCTCCTACAATGAGCAGTTCTTC
TRBV6-2/TRBV6-3,.,TRBJ2-7,.,CASSYLLNSHEQYF,TGTGCCAGCAGTTACCTCCTGAATAGCCACGAGCAGTACTTC
TRBV12-3/TRBV12-4,few,TRBJ2-3,TRBD2,CASSSPLAGSRTDTQYF,TGTGCCAGCAGTTCCCCGTTAGCGGGGTCCCGCACAGATACGCAGTATTTT
TRBV5-5,.,TRBJ2-3,.,CASSQGTDGGTDTQYF,TGTGCCAGCAGCCAAGGGACCGACGGGGGCACAGATACGCAGTATTTT
TRBV10-3,few,TRBJ1-2,.,CAISEAGYGYTF,TGTGCCATCAGTGAAGCGGGGTATGGCTACACCTTC
TRBV30,.,TRBJ1-1,.,CAWSRTVNTEAFF,TGTGCCTGGAGCCGGACAGTGAACACTGAAGCTTTCTTT
TRBV7-2,.,TRBJ2-1,TRBD2,CASRLREDEQFF,TGTGCCAGCCGCCTCCGGGAGGATGAGCAGTTCTTC
TRBV12-3/TRBV12-4,few,TRBJ1-5,TRBD1,CASSVQGSHQPQHF,TGTGCCAGCAGTGTACAGGGGTCTCATCAGCCCCAGCATTTT
TRBV28,.,TRBJ1-1,.,CASSSGPDTEAFF,TGTGCCAGCAGCAGCGGACCGGACACTGAAGCTTTCTTT
TRBV20-1,.,TRBJ1-2,TRBD1,CSAAVGGHYGYTF,TGCAGTGCTGCCGTAGGGGGCCACTATGGCTACACCTTC
TRBV7-2,few,TRBJ2-7,.,CASSPLRTLPYEQYF,TGTGCCAGCAGCCCACTTAGGACTTTACCCTACGAGCAGTACTTC
TRBV12-3/TRBV12-4,.,TRBJ2-5,.,CASTPRSLASTEQYF,TGTGCCAGCACCCCACGGTCACTAGCCTCTACGGAGCAGTACTTC
TRBV12-3/TRBV12-4,.,TRBJ2-7,.,CASSLHSWSSYEQYF,TGTGCCAGCAGCCTCCATAGCTGGAGCTCCTACGAGCAGTACTTC
TRBV7-2,many,TRBJ1-2,TRBD1,CASSLGTGAGGYTF,TGTGCCAGCAGCTTAGGAACAGGGGCAGGTGGCTACACCTTC